This entry describes one TCR beta chain. These data are taken from a study of blood T cell repertoires in COVID-19. In the study overall: COVID-19 samples, acute and convalescent, were from the United States, Italy and Spain. The cDNA or gDNA used as material had been derived from T cells, B-cell-depleted T cells, or PBMCs.

CDR1 is SEHNR, CDR2 FQNEAQ, per germline (reference sequence). CDR3 length equals 14 residues. V lost 5 bases and J lost 5, with 12 bases in between. Study processing details: Amplification with reference gene primers provided the estimates of nucleated cell counts. Sequencing was performed with immunoSEQ multiplex PCR; in TCRdb, only in-frame clones are kept and a portion is missing. D and trimming come from the DNA, and the V and J calls and clone size come from that table. The sample includes 60,000 to 90,000 clones, around 88% seen only once; the top ten take 15% to 20%. The genes are TRBV7-9 and TRBJ1-4, with D perhaps TRBD1 (6 bases). The sequence was collected from a human donor in a cohort sampled during active COVID-19. Specimen: peripheral blood. The CDR3 protein is CASSQGHGNEKLFF. The CDR3 nucleotides read TGTGCCAGCAGCCAGGGACATGGAAATGAAAAACTGTTTTTT. The full variable domain, in which reference TRBV7-9 and TRBJ1-4 provide the parts outside the CDR3, is DTGVSQNPRHKITKRGQNVTFRCDPISEHNRLYWYRQTLGQGPEFLTYFQNEAQLEKSRLLSDRFSAERPKGSFSTLEIQRTEQGDSAMYLCASSQGHGNEKLFFGSGTQLSVL.